The entry below describes one T cell receptor beta chain. This receptor's antigen is unknown. Qualities for individual bases were not recorded, and no much larger clone is one base off. Via the germline V gene, CDR1 is SQVTM and CDR2 ANQGSEA. V trim: 7 bases; J trim: 5 bases; unmatched bases: 5. The CDR3, from cysteine to phenylalanine, totals 13 residues. Only CDR3 DNA is held: 39 bases, read in frame from base 1. The data originate from a study of blood T cell repertoires in COVID-19 (TCRdb year 2020). Study-level background: Samples from collaborators originated in the United States, Italy and Spain and spanned both the acute and convalescent phases of COVID-19. The material from the prospective study consisted of cDNA or gDNA derived from T cells, B-cell-depleted T cells, or PBMCs. Subjects who had been exposed to COVID-19, were actively infected with it, or had recovered from it provided the deeply sampled blood TCRbeta repertoires that made up the dataset. The repertoires were released in a freely available public database intended as a resource for research on the immune response to SARS-CoV-2. The samples were drawn from two sources: the first 160 participants of the ongoing ImmuneRACE study, and 1,000 to 1,500 subjects contributed by 6 global collaborators. Nearly every sample came with metadata listing a de-identified subject ID, COVID-19 status, age in years and sex. Where HLA class I and class II types were available, the types were taken from metadata supplied by the sample provider, not from assay-based typing. Overall study results and their limits: The quantity of clinical and demographic metadata differed by source and by participant and was supplied without curation.

Whole blood was collected in K2EDTA tubes by collaborating institutions according to the institutions' own protocols. For TCRbeta analysis, collaborators shipped samples as frozen whole blood, isolated PBMCs, or DNA extracted from either of those sample types. TCRbeta CDR3 regions were amplified from genomic DNA using the immunoSEQ Assay, a bias-controlled multiplex PCR. Per the original workflow: The number of nucleated cells in each sample was estimated from the amplification of reference gene primers within the assay. To quantify the absolute abundance of each unique TCRbeta CDR3 rearrangement, sequence reads were collapsed and filtered. For each sample, productive Simpson clonality was calculated by taking the square root of Simpson's diversity index across productive rearrangements. TCRdb provides this immuneACCESS table in a form limited to in-frame rearrangements. Some clones are lacking; in checked studies, under half of them reflect an unresolved V gene, and why the rest are absent is not known. V and J calls plus clone size are reproduced from that table; the DNA served to infer D and trimming. For this sample there are 380,000 or so clones; 89% appear just once. Together, the top ten hold 1.2% of the sample.

This sequence was found in a man aged 35-49 years with acute or convalescent COVID-19. Sequencing used peripheral blood. The chain was built from TRBV29-1 and TRBJ1-4, with 9 bases matching TRBD1. The CDR3 corresponds to CSATGTGNEKLFF. The sequence in DNA is TGCAGCGCTACCGGGACAGGGAATGAAAAACTGTTTTTT.